These 24 T cell receptor beta chains were all obtained from the same sample, sequenced in a study of T cells in Graves' hyperthyroidism and ophthalmopathy. Authors of the study amplified TCR beta CDR3 regions from RNA transcripts. Primed by the HTBI set, a first-round RT-PCR was run on the TCR CDR3. TCRdb re-derived calls from the multiplex PCR reads in MiXCR, one entry per CDR3 protein. The table shows approximately 300,000 distinct CDR3 sequences, with approximately 15% occurring only once. The specimen was blood. The origin of the receptors is a woman in her sixties with Graves' ophthalmopathy.

This clonotype was seen repeatedly, ten times or more. This chain links TRBV6-1 with TRBJ1-2, with a possible D match to TRBD1 (5 bases). Per germline, CDR1 MNHNS and CDR2 SASEGT. The V and J ends lost 3 bases and 8 bases respectively, with 7 bases between them. The CDR3 sequence is 11 residues long. CDR3 coding DNA: TGTGCCAGCAGTGACAGGGTAGGCTACACCTTC. Its protein product is CASSDRVGYTF.

The chain uses TRBV6-2 or TRBV6-3 and TRBJ2-7, with D possibly matching TRBD2 (6 bases). This CDR3 comprises 18 residues. Germline-derived CDR1 and CDR2 are MNHEY and SVGEGT. The V and J ends lost 4 bases and 3 bases respectively, with 25 bases between them. In DNA form, the CDR3 reads TGTGCCAGCAGTTCCATCCAGAGGCTTTTACGGGGGAACTACGAGCAGTACTTC. This translates into CASSSIQRLLRGNYEQYF.

This clonotype showed up just a few times. The chain joins TRBV29-1 to TRBJ2-3, with D uncertain. In germline, CDR1 is SQVTM, CDR2 ANQGSEA. The V end lost 4 bases, the J end lost 1 base, and 3 bases lay between the germline ends. CDR3 length equals 11 residues. CDR3 sequence reads: CSVGGTDTQYF. The CDR3 region has the DNA TGCAGCGTTGGGGGCACAGATACGCAGTATTTT.

The V gene is TRBV28, the J gene TRBJ2-3; 7 bases agree with TRBD1. The CDR3 is made up of 15 amino acids. Germline CDR1 reads MDHEN; CDR2 reads SYDVKM. V lost 3 bases to trimming and J lost 3 bases; unmatched junction nucleotides: 6. The CDR3 DNA reads TGTGCCAGCAGTTTTCGCGACAGGGTTACAGATACGCAGTATTTT. Translated, it gives CASSFRDRVTDTQYF.

About this clonotype: Since the CDR3 does not end with the conserved phenylalanine or tryptophan, this likely comes from a read error. This chain joins TRBV7-2 and TRBJ1-2; D might be TRBD1 (6 bases). Germline V gene data show CDR1 as SGHTA and CDR2 as FQGNSA. Deletions cut 1 base from V and 4 bases from J, with 16 bases between. This CDR3 comprises 16 residues. CDR3 DNA sequence: TGTGCCAGCAGCTTAGAGGGGCAGGGGCCTATCTATGGCTACACCCTC. Its translation: CASSLEGQGPIYGYTL.

The rearrangement links TRBV7-2 to TRBJ2-5; 8 positions agree with TRBD2. The CDR3 extends over 15 amino acids. Germline CDR1 is SGHTA and CDR2 is FQGNSA. Trimming cost V 1 base and J 5 bases; bases outside gene matches: 6. CDR3 bases: TGTGCCAGCAGCTTAGTGTCGGGGGGGGTGGAGACCCAGTACTTC. It yields the protein CASSLVSGGVETQYF.

The CDR3 sequence is CASGPGLDEQYF. DNA for the CDR3: TGTGCTAGTGGCCCCGGTCTTGACGAGCAGTACTTC. This chain uses TRBV12-5 with TRBJ2-7, with D unclear. Per the germline V gene, CDR1 is LGHNT and CDR2 is FRNRAP. This CDR3 has 12 residues. Trimming cost V 6 bases and J 5 bases, with 11 bases left between them.

The chain carries TRBV6-1 and TRBJ2-1; 10 bases agree with TRBD2. CDR1 and CDR2 from the germline V gene are MNHNS and SASEGT. The CDR3 totals 15 residues. Trimming cost V 10 bases and J 5 bases; bases outside gene matches: 11. CDR3 coding DNA: TGTGCCAACGCGCTAGCGGGAGAGTCCCACAATGAGCAGTTCTTC. This sequence encodes CANALAGESHNEQFF.

This clonotype has only a few counts. The J gene is TRBJ2-5, the V gene TRBV30; 7 bases map to TRBD1. V shed 3 bases, J shed 2 bases, and the junction held 6 bases outside the gene matches. Germline V gives CDR1 GTSNPN, CDR2 SVGIG (reference sequence). CDR3 length: 14 amino acids. The CDR3 here is CAWSSRRGQETQYF. The CDR3 nucleotides are TGTGCCTGGAGCAGTCGCAGGGGGCAAGAGACCCAGTACTTC.

The sample holds many counts of this clonotype. V is TRBV5-1 and J is TRBJ1-2, with D uncertain. CDR1 and CDR2 from the germline V gene are SGHRS and YFSETQ. There are 14 residues in the CDR3. The V and J ends lost 7 bases and 3 bases respectively, with 16 bases between them. This CDR3 is CASAQAALYYGYTF. DNA for the CDR3: TGCGCCAGCGCTCAGGCAGCTCTTTACTATGGCTACACCTTC.

Worth noting for this clonotype: This may stem from a read error, because a much larger clone lies one nucleotide away. The chain carries TRBV28 and TRBJ2-7; perhaps TRBD1 as D (5 bases). This CDR3 spans 14 amino acids. The germline V gene encodes CDR1 MDHEN and CDR2 SYDVKM. The CDR3 sequence is CASRLGQTPYEQYF. CDR3 nucleotides: TGTGCCAGCCGTTTGGGGCAGACCCCTTACGAGCAGTACTTC.

This clonotype was counted between two and nine times. The CDR3 nucleotides are TGTGCCATCAGTGACCTCCCCGGGGCACCTGGAAACACCATATATTTT. Its translation: CAISDLPGAPGNTIYF. The rearrangement uses TRBV10-3 and TRBJ1-3; TRBD1 is a possible D gene (5 bases). The CDR3 covers 16 residues. V dropped 3 bases and J dropped 2 bases, with 14 bases sitting between them. Germline V lookup: CDR1 ENHRY, CDR2 SYGVKD.

Ten or more counts support this clonotype. This chain uses TRBV28 with TRBJ1-1, with D hard to call. The ends were cut back, 6 bases at V and 3 bases at J, with 14 bases in the middle. The CDR3 has 14 amino acids. Germline V gene sequence: CDR1 MDHEN, CDR2 SYDVKM. CDR3 coding DNA: TGTGCCAGCAGCCCCCAGCTAGTCTACACTGAAGCTTTCTTT. Its translation is CASSPQLVYTEAFF. Looking up the rest from reference TRBV28 and TRBJ1-1 gives the full variable domain: DVKVTQSSRYLVKRTGEKVFLECVQDMDHENMFWYRQDPGLGLRLIYFSYDVKMKEKGDIPEGYSVSREKKERFSLILESASTNQTSMYLCASSPQLVYTEAFFGQGTRLTVV.

The rearrangement uses TRBV28 and TRBJ2-7; 16 nucleotides match TRBD2. CDR3 length equals 19 residues. The germline V gene encodes CDR1 MDHEN and CDR2 SYDVKM. J lost 1 base, V lost 6 bases, and 12 bases had no gene match. The CDR3 DNA reads as TGTGCCAGCAGACCTCCGGGACTAGCGGGAGGGCAGTCTTCCTACGAGCAGTACTTC. Protein product: CASRPPGLAGGQSSYEQYF.

The chain couples TRBV6-1 to TRBJ1-5, with 8 nucleotides matching TRBD1. The CDR3 has 22 amino acids. The germline CDR1 and CDR2 sequences are MNHNS and SASEGT. V lost 8 bases, J lost 1 base, and 28 bases stayed unmatched. In nucleotides, the CDR3 is TGTGCCAGCTACCCTACAGGGGGGCAGGGGCGCCCCCCCATGAGGAGCAATCAGCCCCAGCATTTT. It yields the protein CASYPTGGQGRPPMRSNQPQHF.

This clonotype was counted between two and nine times. CDR3 residues: CATSRALRSPYEQYF. The CDR3, as DNA: TGTGCCACCAGCAGAGCGTTGAGGAGTCCCTACGAGCAGTACTTC. The V call is TRBV15, the J call TRBJ2-7, with D unclear. V gave up 1 base and J gave up 2 bases, with 12 bases separating them. Per the germline V gene, CDR1 is LNHNV and CDR2 is YYDKDF (reference sequence). This CDR3 is built from 15 residues.

The chain has TRBV12-3 or TRBV12-4 and TRBJ1-4; 7 bases map to TRBD1. V lost 7 bases, J lost 7 bases, and 6 bases stayed unmatched. The CDR3 sequence is 13 residues long. CDR3 sequence (DNA): TGTGCCAGCACCTTGGACAGGTTTGAAAAACTGTTTTTT. Residues: CASTLDRFEKLFF.

The DNA of the CDR3 is TGTGCCAGCAGCTTAGAAGTCAGCGGGGAGACCCAGTACTTC. Protein: CASSLEVSGETQYF. This sequence joins TRBV7-2 and TRBJ2-5; D might be TRBD2 (6 bases). Trimming took off 1 base at V and 5 bases at J, with 11 bases between the two ends. The CDR3 runs 14 residues. Germline lookup yields CDR1 SGHTA and CDR2 FQGNSA.

This clonotype has a count of ten or more. The V call is TRBV6-5, the J call TRBJ2-1; a possible D gene is TRBD1 (6 bases). Trimming took off 2 bases at V and 9 bases at J, with 23 bases between the two ends. Germline V gives CDR1 MNHEY, CDR2 SVGAGI. The CDR3 contains 17 residues. The CDR3 protein is CASSYETPGTLGIEQFF. CDR3 sequence (DNA): TGTGCCAGCAGTTACGAGACCCCCGGGACACTTGGAATTGAGCAGTTCTTC.

This clonotype has at least ten counts. This chain uses TRBV6-5 with TRBJ2-1; 10 bases agree with TRBD1. This CDR3 is 15 amino acids long. Trimming removed 2 bases from V and 4 bases from J; junction bases left unmatched: 2. CDR1 is MNHEY, CDR2 SVGAGI, per germline. The CDR3 nucleotides are TGTGCCAGCAGTTACCCGGGACAGGGGTACAATGAGCAGTTCTTC. Translating it yields CASSYPGQGYNEQFF.

Notes on this clonotype: This may come from a read error, since a much larger clone is one base off. The V gene is TRBV12-3 or TRBV12-4, the J gene TRBJ2-2, with 7 positions matching TRBD1. CDR3 length: 12 amino acids. The CDR3 loop reads CAGSLDRPTCFF. The CDR3 region has the DNA TGTGCCGGCAGCTTGGACAGGCCCACCTGCTTTTTT.

This clonotype was seen many times. The chain employs TRBV2 and TRBJ1-2; no definite D call. V lost 3 bases and J lost 2, with 16 bases in between. The CDR3 runs 16 residues. The germline CDR1 and CDR2 sequences are SNHLY and FYNNEI. The CDR3 here is CASSEGAGSTNYGYTF. CDR3 bases: TGTGCCAGCAGTGAGGGTGCCGGATCTACCAACTATGGCTACACCTTC. Looking up the rest from reference TRBV2 and TRBJ1-2 gives the full variable domain: EPEVTQTPSHQVTQMGQEVILRCVPISNHLYFYWYRQILGQKVEFLVSFYNNEISEKSEIFDDQFSVERPDGSNFTLKIRSTKLEDSAMYFCASSEGAGSTNYGYTFGSGTRLTVV.

This clonotype was recorded at least ten times. CDR3 bases: TGTGCCAGCAGCCAAGCTCTCAGTTCGGTTCAGCCCCAGCATTTT. Residues: CASSQALSSVQPQHF. The chain links TRBV3-1 to TRBJ1-5; D remains unclear. This CDR3 has 15 residues. Looked up from germline, CDR1 is LGHDT and CDR2 is YNNKEL (reference sequence). V lost 1 base, J lost 6 bases, and 13 bases lay in between.

This clonotype was recorded at least ten times. The chain is built from TRBV7-2 and TRBJ1-1, with D possibly being TRBD1 (5 bases). The CDR3 totals 15 residues. Per germline, CDR1 SGHTA and CDR2 FQGNSA. V was trimmed by 0 bases and J by 7 bases, leaving 15 bases between them. CDR3 region: CASSLAGPGELEAFF. The CDR3 coding sequence is TGTGCCAGCAGCTTAGCGGGACCCGGGGAGCTTGAAGCTTTCTTT. Supplemented by reference TRBV7-2 and TRBJ1-1, the full variable domain reads GAGVSQSPSNKVTEKGKDVELRCDPISGHTALYWYRQSLGQGLEFLIYFQGNSAPDKSGLPSDRFSAERTGGSVSTLTIQRTQQEDSAVYLCASSLAGPGELEAFFGQGTRLTVV.